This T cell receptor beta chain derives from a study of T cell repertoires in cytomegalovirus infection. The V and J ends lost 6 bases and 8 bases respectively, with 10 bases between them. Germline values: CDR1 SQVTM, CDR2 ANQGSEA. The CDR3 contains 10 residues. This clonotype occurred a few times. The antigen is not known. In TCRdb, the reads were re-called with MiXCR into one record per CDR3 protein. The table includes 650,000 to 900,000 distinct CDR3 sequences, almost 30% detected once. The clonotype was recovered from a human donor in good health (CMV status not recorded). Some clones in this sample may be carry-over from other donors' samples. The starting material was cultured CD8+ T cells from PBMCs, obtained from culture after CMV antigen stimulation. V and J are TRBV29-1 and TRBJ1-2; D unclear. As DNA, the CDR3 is TGCAGCGTCCTAATGGAGGGCTACACCTTC. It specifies CSVLMEGYTF.